These 9 T cell receptor beta chains share one sample of origin, sequenced in a study of shared clonotypes between healthy human individuals. Clones were read by immunoSEQ multiplex PCR, and TCRdb kept only the in-frame ones, dropping some. The sample carries around 1.1 million clones, about 80% recorded once. Sequences were obtained from memory CD4+ T cells from PBMCs. Subset: CD45RA-negative fraction. Receptors originate from a man younger than 35 in good health. Some clones in this sample may be carry-over from other donors' samples.

This clone was seen a single time. The V and J genes are TRBV30 and TRBJ1-3; 9 positions match TRBD1. The CDR3 spans 14 residues. V gave up 2 bases and J gave up 9 bases; unmatched junction bases: 8. CDR1 and CDR2 from the germline V gene are GTSNPN and SVGIG (reference sequence). CDR3 sequence (DNA): TGTGCCTGGAGTATAGGGGACAGGGAAGGCACCATATATTTT. This translates into CAWSIGDREGTIYF.

The V call is TRBV4-3, the J call TRBJ2-7; D remains unclear. The CDR3 is 15 amino acids. Trimming took 3 bases from V and 3 from J, leaving 15 bases between them. Germline CDR1 reads LGHNA; CDR2 reads YSLEER. The CDR3 DNA reads as TGCGCCAGCAGCCAGGGATTTACAGCGATCTACGAGCAGTACTTC. It is translated as CASSQGFTAIYEQYF.

Concerning this clone: This CDR3 is also generated by other DNA sequences in the sample. This chain joins TRBV7-2 and TRBJ2-3, with 7 nucleotides matching TRBD2. Germline-derived CDR1 and CDR2 are SGHTA and FQGNSA. This CDR3 has 14 residues. Trimming removed 3 bases from V and 4 bases from J; junction bases left unmatched: 4. CDR3 sequence reads: CASSFGGRPDTQYF. The CDR3 DNA is TGTGCCAGCAGCTTTGGCGGGAGACCAGATACGCAGTATTTT.

The V gene is TRBV21-1, the J gene TRBJ2-1; TRBD2 is the table's D call and was not checked against the DNA. TRBV21-1 corresponds to a pseudogene. This CDR3 is built from 16 residues. In DNA, the CDR3 is TGTGCCAGCAGCAAAGGGAGGGGCGGGAGCTACAATGAGCAGTTCTTC. This gives the protein CASSKGRGGSYNEQFF.

This rearrangement joins TRBV4-3 to TRBJ2-1; 12 positions agree with TRBD1. The V segment lost 3 bases and the J segment 0 bases; nucleotides outside the gene matches: 3. The germline CDR1 and CDR2 sequences are LGHNA and YSLEER. The CDR3 runs to 17 residues. CDR3 residues: CASSQAGQGASYNEQFF. Written as DNA, the CDR3 is TGCGCCAGCAGCCAGGCGGGACAGGGGGCCTCCTACAATGAGCAGTTCTTC.

The chain is built from TRBV11-2 and TRBJ2-3; D gene uncertain. This CDR3 has 12 residues. V lost 2 bases and J lost 7, with 7 bases in between. CDR1 and CDR2 from the germline V gene are SGHAT and FQNNGV. CDR3 in amino acids: CASSLLANTQYF. The DNA for the CDR3 is TGTGCCAGCAGCTTACTGGCAAATACGCAGTATTTT.

The gene calls are TRBV5-6 and TRBJ1-3, with D uncertain. The germline V gene encodes CDR1 SGHDT and CDR2 YYEEEE. The V end lost 2 bases, the J end lost 0 bases, and 6 bases lay between the germline ends. This CDR3 is 14 amino acids long. CDR3: CASSFGFSGNTIYF. DNA of the CDR3: TGTGCCAGCAGCTTTGGTTTCTCTGGAAACACCATATATTTT.

This clone appeared a single time. This CDR3 reads CASSSGQRYYEQYF. CDR3 bases: TGTGCCAGCAGCTCGGGACAACGCTACTACGAGCAGTACTTC. The chain links TRBV11-1 to TRBJ2-7, with D perhaps TRBD1 (6 bases). Germline V gene sequence: CDR1 SGHAT, CDR2 FQDESV (reference sequence). This CDR3 spans 14 amino acids. Trimming took off 4 bases at V and 3 bases at J, with 13 bases between the two ends.

V usage is TRBV5-1 and J usage is TRBJ2-1; D gene uncertain. Per the germline V gene, CDR1 is SGHRS and CDR2 is YFSETQ. Trimming removed 3 bases at V and 0 bases at J, with 13 bases between. The CDR3 loop spans 16 amino acids. CDR3 nucleotide sequence: TGCGCCAGCAGCTCCGACCCGGTCGGCTCCTACAATGAGCAGTTCTTC. Its protein is CASSSDPVGSYNEQFF.